A selection of T cell receptor beta chains follows, all from one sample in a study of blood T cell repertoires in COVID-19. Repertoires were generated with immunoSEQ multiplex PCR, while TCRdb's copy carries only in-frame clones and drops some. The sample includes 350,000 or so clones, approximately 89% of them seen just once. Sequencing used peripheral blood. The receptors come from a woman in her thirties with COVID-19, enrolled during active disease. CDR3s leave out the opening cysteine and the closing phenylalanine or tryptophan. The D gene is left open where the match is weak.

.	TRBV3-1/TRBV3-2	ASSRLRGTLYTGELF
.	TRBV4-1	ASSQEGVGISYEQY
TRBD2	TRBV9	ASSVGAGAIHEQY
TRBD1	TRBV5-1	ASSWDRFYPQH
TRBD1	TRBV13	ASSTRQGGLGEQY
TRBD1	TRBV6-2/TRBV6-3	ASSYDRVYGYT
TRBD1	TRBV11-2	ASSPTGGQETQY
TRBD2	TRBV18	ASSPTRLAGSTDTQY
TRBD1	TRBV4-1	ASSQERTGRSSYEQY
.	TRBV5-1	ASSLNVASRNTGELF
TRBD1	TRBV6-5	ASRPGQGTEETQY
.	TRBV7-2	ASSLVKGMGTEAF
TRBD1	TRBV9	ASSVTGDRAPGKLF
.	TRBV28	ASSYQYEQY
TRBD2	TRBV5-1	ASSLRFPQTSGRTTSTDTQY
TRBD2	TRBV29-1	SVRLADAYEQY
.	TRBV7-9	ASSRPTSGETQY
TRBD1	TRBV6-5	ASSYVQGAGNSPLH
.	TRBV18	ASSLSRGENIQY
.	TRBV27	ASNSGGAQETQY
TRBD1	TRBV2	ASSVAGGTEQY
.	TRBV13	ASSLGQTNYGYT
.	TRBV15	ATSTSVGTGELF
TRBD2	TRBV5-1	ASSSLTSGSGGETQY
TRBD2	TRBV6-1	ASSEGGITDTQY
.	TRBV4-3	ASSHVTGEQF
TRBD2	TRBV7-2	ASSGGLAAYNEQF
.	TRBV18	ASSPLGTSGYEQY
.	TRBV24-1	ATNDGGQETQY